What follows is one T cell receptor beta chain and its context. As yet, its antigen is unknown. This record comes from a study of identical twins. From the 5' RACE reads, TCRdb called clonotypes with MiXCR, one entry per CDR3 protein. The table records under 900,000 distinct CDR3 sequences, roughly 18% of them present only once. General study points: When twins shared out-of-frame alpha sequences, those sequences had excess low generation probability.

The germline V gene has CDR1 DFQATT and CDR2 SNEGSKA (reference sequence). Trimming shortened V by 0 bases and J by 9 bases, and 20 bases separated the two germline ends. The CDR3 has 15 amino acids. The sample also formed part of further work on T cells expressing NK-cell markers. That report adds: Most of the eight sequenced donors were classified as HCMV-seropositive, and one was classified as seronegative.

The sample comprised PBMCs. The receptor was derived from a woman under 30 in good health. The chain is built from TRBV20-1 and TRBJ2-5, with a tentative D call TRBD2 (6 bases). The CDR3 coding sequence is TGCAGTGCTAGAGATCTAAGTACCACTCAGCGGGCCCAGTACTTC. This gives the protein CSARDLSTTQRAQYF.